These 25 T cell receptor beta chains were sequenced from one sample in a study of beta chain features in type 1 diabetes. The entirety of the isolated RNA underwent reverse transcription, so expressed TCRB transcripts were sequenced. TCRdb keeps only in-frame clones here, not all; method: immunoSEQ multiplex PCR. The table records about 140,000 clones, less than 9% of them present only once. The sequenced sample was central memory CD4+ T cells from blood. All receptors come from a woman aged 25 to 39 in good health.

This clone was counted between two and nine times. In DNA, the CDR3 is TGTGCCACCTCAAGGGAGAGTAACTATGGCTACACCTTC. Translating it yields CATSRESNYGYTF. The rearrangement links TRBV9 to TRBJ1-2; D is undetermined. CDR3 length equals 13 residues. V was pared by 9 bases and J by 1 base, with 13 bases between. Germline V gene lookup returns CDR1 SGDLS and CDR2 YYNGEE.

This clone was seen a handful of times. The genes are TRBV7-3 and TRBJ2-7; possibly TRBD2 for D (6 bases). The V gene's germline CDR1 is SGHTA and CDR2 FQGTGA. V gave up 1 base and J gave up 3 bases, with 19 bases separating them. This CDR3 has 17 amino acids. CDR3 in DNA: TGTGCCAGCAGCTTAATGCCGGTGCGGGGTGCGAACTACGAGCAGTACTTC. Translating it yields CASSLMPVRGANYEQYF.

The chain combines TRBV28 with TRBJ1-3; TRBD1 matches 7 bases. The junction had 5 bases not matched to a gene; V was cut back by 5 bases and J by 4 bases. The CDR3 runs to 14 residues. Germline CDR1 and CDR2: MDHEN and SYDVKM. The CDR3 coding sequence is TGTGCCAGCAGTCCGATGGGACAGGGAAACACCATATATTTT. Translated: CASSPMGQGNTIYF. Based on the CDR3 plus reference TRBV28 and TRBJ1-3, the full variable domain is DVKVTQSSRYLVKRTGEKVFLECVQDMDHENMFWYRQDPGLGLRLIYFSYDVKMKEKGDIPEGYSVSREKKERFSLILESASTNQTSMYLCASSPMGQGNTIYFGEGSWLTVV.

The rearrangement joins TRBV19 to TRBJ2-7; D not resolved. Per the germline V gene, CDR1 is LNHDA and CDR2 is SQIVND (reference sequence). Trimming took off 3 bases at V and 5 bases at J, with 14 bases between the two ends. The CDR3 sequence is 14 residues long. The DNA for the CDR3 is TGTGCCAGTAGTATCTTTGGTTCCCGGGACGAGCAGTACTTC. Translation: CASSIFGSRDEQYF.

The J gene is TRBJ2-1, the V gene TRBV6-6; D gene unclear. The CDR3 has 12 amino acids. Between the trimmed V and J ends, which lost 2 bases and 11 bases, there was a span of 10 bases. Germline V gene sequence: CDR1 MNHNY, CDR2 SVGAGI (reference sequence). The CDR3 nucleotides read TGTGCCAGCAGTTACGGGCCAGGCCAGCAGTTCTTC. It codes for CASSYGPGQQFF.

A few counts support this clone. The CDR3 is CASSSQGKLADTQYF. CDR3 bases: TGTGCCAGCAGCTCCCAGGGGAAATTGGCAGATACGCAGTATTTT. The V and J genes are TRBV7-9 and TRBJ2-3; possible D gene TRBD1, 6 bases. CDR1 and CDR2 from the germline V gene are SEHNR and FQNEAQ (reference sequence). The CDR3 is 15 amino acids. With 4 bases removed from V and 4 bases from J, the gap between germline ends came to 15 bases. The complete variable domain, with remaining parts taken from reference TRBV7-9 and TRBJ2-3, reads DTGVSQNPRHKITKRGQNVTFRCDPISEHNRLYWYRQTLGQGPEFLTYFQNEAQLEKSRLLSDRFSAERPKGSFSTLEIQRTEQGDSAMYLCASSSQGKLADTQYFGPGTRLTVL.

This clone was found a few times. V and J are TRBV4-2 and TRBJ1-2, with D unclear. Trimming took off 0 bases at V and 0 bases at J, with 11 bases between the two ends. Germline V CDR1 and CDR2: LGHNA, YNFKEQ. CDR3 size: 16 residues. Here the CDR3 reads CASSQESGIANYGYTF. For the CDR3, the DNA is TGTGCCAGCAGCCAAGAATCAGGAATAGCTAACTATGGCTACACCTTC.

This clone was seen only a few times. This sequence joins TRBV5-4 and TRBJ2-1, with 12 nucleotides matching TRBD2. After removal of 0 bases from V and 6 bases from J, the junction contained 4 bases not matched to a gene. This CDR3 is built from 16 residues. Per germline, CDR1 SGHNT and CDR2 YYREEE (reference sequence). CDR3 in amino acids: CASSLGGLAGRNEQFF. The CDR3 DNA reads as TGTGCCAGCAGCTTGGGTGGACTAGCGGGACGCAATGAGCAGTTCTTC.

The J gene is TRBJ2-1, the V gene TRBV9, with TRBD1 identical over 7 bases. Trimming cost V 7 bases and J 4 bases; bases outside gene matches: 17. The germline CDR1 and CDR2 sequences are SGDLS and YYNGEE. The CDR3 loop spans 17 amino acids. The CDR3 DNA follows: TGTGCCAGCGGGCGGACAGGCGGCCCCTCGATTTACAATGAGCAGTTCTTC. Protein sequence: CASGRTGGPSIYNEQFF.

The chain uses TRBV12-2 and TRBJ1-2. TRBV12-2 is a documented pseudogene. This CDR3 contains 18 residues. The CDR3 DNA sequence: TGTGCAAGTCGGTATAACGGACCCGAAGGAGGGATCTATTGTGGCTACACCTTC. Its translation: CASRYNGPEGGIYCGYTF.

The genes are TRBV7-2 and TRBJ2-7, with 9 bases identical to TRBD2. CDR1 and CDR2 from the germline V gene are SGHTA and FQGNSA. The CDR3 runs to 13 residues. J lost 4 bases, V lost 4 bases, and 2 bases had no gene match. The CDR3 is CASSSTSGYEQYF. CDR3 DNA sequence: TGTGCCAGCAGCTCAACTAGCGGGTACGAGCAGTACTTC.

The CDR3 nucleotides are TGCGCCAGCAGCCAACAGGGAGCTTCGGTCTACGAGCAGTACTTC. Encoded protein: CASSQQGASVYEQYF. The chain joins TRBV5-1 to TRBJ2-7, with D tentatively TRBD1 (6 bases). CDR3 length equals 15 residues. With 4 bases removed from V and 3 bases from J, the gap between germline ends came to 17 bases. The germline V gene encodes CDR1 SGHRS and CDR2 YFSETQ.

This clone was found many times. The chain carries TRBV14 and TRBJ2-1; 8 nucleotides align to TRBD2. The junction had 6 bases not matched to a gene; V was cut back by 5 bases and J by 6 bases. This CDR3 is 14 amino acids long. Per germline, CDR1 SGHDN and CDR2 FVKESK. In DNA form, the CDR3 reads TGTGCCAGCAGCGCACTAGCGGAAGGCAATGAGCAGTTCTTC. Protein: CASSALAEGNEQFF.

The J gene is TRBJ2-7, the V gene TRBV19; possibly TRBD1 for D (5 bases). This CDR3 spans 15 amino acids. CDR1 LNHDA and CDR2 SQIVND come from the germline V gene (reference sequence). The germline V and J ends were trimmed by 5 bases and 0 bases, with 14 bases remaining between them. The chain's CDR3 is CASSPGHRSSYEQYF. The CDR3 nucleotides are TGTGCCAGTAGTCCTGGACACAGAAGCTCCTACGAGCAGTACTTC.

The chain employs TRBV7-8 and TRBJ2-7; 13 bases map to TRBD2. In germline, CDR1 is SGHVS, CDR2 FQNEAQ. V dropped 2 bases and J dropped 7; count of bases not matched to a gene: 11. This CDR3 is built from 17 residues. In nucleotides, the CDR3 is TGTGCCAGCAGCTTAACCCAGACTAGCGGGAGGTTTTGGGAGCAGTACTTC. Translating gives CASSLTQTSGRFWEQYF.

The V and J genes are TRBV6-5 and TRBJ2-7; 9 bases line up with TRBD2. CDR3 size: 14 residues. Germline trimming cut 2 bases from V and 3 bases from J; bases unmatched to any gene: 2. Germline lookup yields CDR1 MNHEY and CDR2 SVGAGI. The CDR3 region is CASSYASGDYEQYF. In nucleotides, the CDR3 is TGTGCCAGCAGTTACGCTAGCGGGGACTACGAGCAGTACTTC.

A few counts support this clone. This chain joins TRBV4-3 and TRBJ2-7; 9 bases agree with TRBD2. CDR1 and CDR2 (germline): LGHNA, YSLEER. Trimming cost V 1 base and J 3 bases; bases outside gene matches: 7. The length of the CDR3 is 16 residues. In DNA form, the CDR3 reads TGCGCCAGCAGCCAAGGCGGGGGGGTGCAGGACTACGAGCAGTACTTC. Translating gives CASSQGGGVQDYEQYF.

Only a few counts were recorded for this clone. The J gene is TRBJ2-1, the V gene TRBV7-2; 9 bases agree with TRBD2. Trimming took 5 bases from V and 0 from J; bases not matched to a gene: 5. The CDR3 contains 16 residues. The germline CDR1 and CDR2 sequences are SGHTA and FQGNSA. The CDR3 sequence: CASSPQAGGSYNEQFF. The CDR3 bases are TGTGCCAGCAGCCCTCAAGCGGGAGGCTCCTACAATGAGCAGTTCTTC.

The V and J genes are TRBV4-2 and TRBJ2-1; 10 bases are shared with TRBD2. The trim removed 5 bases at V and 7 bases at J, leaving 11 bases unmatched. The CDR3 covers 16 residues. The germline V gene encodes CDR1 LGHNA and CDR2 YNFKEQ. The CDR3 sequence is CASSSSAGGSLNEQFF. CDR3 DNA: TGTGCCAGCAGCTCCTCAGCGGGAGGGTCTTTAAATGAGCAGTTCTTC.

There are a few counts of this clone. This sequence joins TRBV6-1 and TRBJ2-7, with a weak D call TRBD2 (5 bases). Germline CDR1 and CDR2: MNHNS and SASEGT. V lost 5 bases and J lost 2, with 16 bases in between. This CDR3 spans 15 amino acids. In DNA form, the CDR3 reads TGTGCCAGCAGTCGCGGCATCGGGGAAACCTACGAGCAGTACTTC. The encoded protein is CASSRGIGETYEQYF.

This chain joins TRBV7-3 and TRBJ2-7, with a weak D call TRBD1 (6 bases). The germline gives CDR1 SGHTA, CDR2 FQGTGA. The CDR3 covers 14 residues. Trimming stripped 5 bases from V and 5 bases from J, with 16 bases between. The CDR3 reads CASSPGSGANEQYF. CDR3 nucleotides: TGTGCCAGCAGCCCCGGCTCAGGGGCCAACGAGCAGTACTTC.

V and J are TRBV5-1 and TRBJ2-1, with 9 bases that match TRBD1. This CDR3 region has 16 residues. Losses at the gene ends were 4 bases for V and 6 bases for J; bases not matched to a gene: 11. Germline CDR1 SGHRS, CDR2 YFSETQ. The CDR3 is CASSPTLRTGVNEQFF. The CDR3 coding sequence is TGCGCCAGCAGCCCGACCTTGCGGACAGGGGTCAATGAGCAGTTCTTC.

This clone has a handful of counts. The J gene is TRBJ1-2, the V gene TRBV28, with D uncertain. The V gene's germline CDR1 is MDHEN and CDR2 SYDVKM. V lost 3 bases and J 3 bases, leaving 11 bases between the germline ends. CDR3 size: 14 residues. The CDR3 protein is CASSFPITDYGYTF. The CDR3 DNA follows: TGTGCCAGCAGTTTCCCCATAACAGACTATGGCTACACCTTC.

In this sample, this clone turned up a few times. The chain carries TRBV19 and TRBJ2-7, with 10 bases aligning to TRBD2. Germline assignment: CDR1 LNHDA and CDR2 SQIVND (reference sequence). The CDR3 contains 15 residues. J lost 3 bases, V lost 9 bases, and 11 bases had no gene match. CDR3 in amino acids: CASRASGRGGYEQYF. CDR3 in DNA: TGTGCCAGCCGGGCTAGCGGGAGAGGGGGCTACGAGCAGTACTTC.

This clone has just a few counts. V is TRBV7-3 and J is TRBJ2-1; 12 bases are shared with TRBD2. CDR3 length: 16 amino acids. V lost 5 bases and J lost 9; bases outside the gene matches: 11. Germline CDR1 reads SGHTA; CDR2 reads FQGTGA. The CDR3 sequence: CASSPTLASGRAEQFF. The CDR3 DNA reads as TGTGCCAGCAGCCCGACCCTGGCTAGCGGGAGGGCTGAGCAGTTCTTC.